The source of this T cell receptor beta chain is a study of Tregs in tolerant kidney transplant recipients. This table comes from immunoSEQ multiplex PCR, and its TCRdb copy is limited to in-frame clones, with some not included. The repertoire includes some 69,000 clones, about four fifths of them detected once, and roughly 4% sits in the top ten. The CDR3 sequence is 13 residues long. The ends were cut back, 9 bases at V and 0 bases at J, with 9 bases in the middle. In germline, CDR1 is MNHEY, CDR2 SVGAGI. This TCR derives from a human donor in good health. The chain is built from TRBV6-5 and TRBJ1-3; tentative D call: TRBD1 (6 bases). Sequencing was done on a sample of CD4+ T cells from blood. CDR3 bases: TGTGCCAGTGGCAGGGGCTCTGGAAACACCATATATTTT. This encodes CASGRGSGNTIYF.